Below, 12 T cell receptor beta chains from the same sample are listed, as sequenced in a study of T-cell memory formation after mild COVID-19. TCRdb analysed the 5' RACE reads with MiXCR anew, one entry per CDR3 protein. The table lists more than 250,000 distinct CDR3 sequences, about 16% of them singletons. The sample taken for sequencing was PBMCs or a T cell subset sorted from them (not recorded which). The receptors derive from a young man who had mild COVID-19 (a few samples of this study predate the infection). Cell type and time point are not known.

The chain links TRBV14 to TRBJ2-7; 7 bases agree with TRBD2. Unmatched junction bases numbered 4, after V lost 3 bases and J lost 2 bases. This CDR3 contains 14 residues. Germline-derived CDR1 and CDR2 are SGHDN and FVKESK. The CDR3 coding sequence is TGTGCCAGCAGCCAGTGGACTAGGCCCTACGAGCAGTACTTC. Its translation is CASSQWTRPYEQYF. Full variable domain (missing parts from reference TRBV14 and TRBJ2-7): EAGVTQFPSHSVIEKGQTVTLRCDPISGHDNLYWYRRVMGKEIKFLLHFVKESKQDESGMPNNRFLAERTGGTYSTLKVQPAELEDSGVYFCASSQWTRPYEQYFGPGTRLTVT.

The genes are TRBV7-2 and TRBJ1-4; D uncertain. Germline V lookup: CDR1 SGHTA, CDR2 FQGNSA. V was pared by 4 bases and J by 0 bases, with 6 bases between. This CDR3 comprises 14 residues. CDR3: CASSWKATNEKLFF. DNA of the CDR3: TGTGCCAGCAGCTGGAAGGCAACTAATGAAAAACTGTTTTTT.

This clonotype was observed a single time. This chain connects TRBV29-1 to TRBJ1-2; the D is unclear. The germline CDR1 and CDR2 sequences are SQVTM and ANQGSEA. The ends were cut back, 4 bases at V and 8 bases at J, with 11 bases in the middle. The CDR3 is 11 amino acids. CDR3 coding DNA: TGCAGCGTTGCCTTGTCCTGGGGCTACACCTTC. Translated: CSVALSWGYTF.

Written as DNA, the CDR3 is TGCGCCAGCAAAAGAGGGTTCGAGCAGTACTTC. It codes for CASKRGFEQYF. The chain recombines TRBV10-2 with TRBJ2-7; D perhaps matches TRBD2 (5 bases). CDR3 length: 11 residues. In germline, CDR1 is WSHSY, CDR2 SAAADI. V was clipped by 7 bases and J by 6 bases, with 10 bases between them.

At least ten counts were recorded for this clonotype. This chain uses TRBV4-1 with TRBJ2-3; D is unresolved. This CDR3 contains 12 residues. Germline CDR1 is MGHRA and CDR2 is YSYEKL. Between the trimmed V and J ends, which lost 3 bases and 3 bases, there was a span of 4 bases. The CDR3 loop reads CASSQSTDTQYF. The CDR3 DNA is TGCGCCAGCAGCCAGTCTACAGATACGCAGTATTTT.

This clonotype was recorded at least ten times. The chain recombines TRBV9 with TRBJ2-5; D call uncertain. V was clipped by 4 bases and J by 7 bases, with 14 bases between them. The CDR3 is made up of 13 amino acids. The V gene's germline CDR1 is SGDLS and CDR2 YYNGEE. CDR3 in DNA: TGTGCCAGCAGCCCGGACGTCCTAGGGACCCAGTACTTC. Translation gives CASSPDVLGTQYF.

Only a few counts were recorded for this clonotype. The CDR3 DNA sequence: TGTGCCAGCAGCGGGGGTGCCGGGGAGCTGTTTTTT. Protein sequence: CASSGGAGELFF. The chain recombines TRBV7-7 with TRBJ2-2; D may correspond to TRBD1 or TRBD2 (5 bases each). The CDR3 contains 12 residues. The germline V and J ends were trimmed by 5 bases and 6 bases, with 7 bases remaining between them. CDR1 and CDR2 from the germline V gene are SSHAT and FNYEAQ (reference sequence).

CDR3 residues: CASSLVSGGTEAFF. CDR3 sequence (DNA): TGTGCCAGCAGCTTAGTTTCAGGAGGGACTGAAGCTTTCTTT. This chain joins TRBV7-2 and TRBJ1-1; D is uncertain. From germline, CDR1 is SGHTA and CDR2 FQGNSA. V was trimmed by 1 base and J by 5 bases, leaving 11 bases between them. The CDR3 is 14 amino acids.

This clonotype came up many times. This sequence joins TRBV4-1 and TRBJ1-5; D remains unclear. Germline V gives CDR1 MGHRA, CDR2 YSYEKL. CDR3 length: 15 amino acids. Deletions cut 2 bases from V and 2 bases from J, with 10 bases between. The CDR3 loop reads CASSQPGRGNQPQHF. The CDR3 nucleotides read TGCGCCAGCAGCCAACCGGGCCGGGGCAATCAGCCCCAGCATTTT.

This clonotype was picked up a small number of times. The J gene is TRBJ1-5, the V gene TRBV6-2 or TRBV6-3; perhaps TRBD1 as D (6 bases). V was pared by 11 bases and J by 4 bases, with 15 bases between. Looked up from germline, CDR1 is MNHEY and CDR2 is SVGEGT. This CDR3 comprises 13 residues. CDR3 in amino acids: CASRGGWNQPQHF. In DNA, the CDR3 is TGTGCCTCCCGGGGGGGCTGGAATCAGCCCCAGCATTTT.

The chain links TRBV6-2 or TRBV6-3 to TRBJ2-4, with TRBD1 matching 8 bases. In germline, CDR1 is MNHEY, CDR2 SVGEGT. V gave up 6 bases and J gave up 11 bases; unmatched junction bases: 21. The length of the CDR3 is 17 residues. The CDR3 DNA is TGTGCCAGCAGCCACGATGGACAGGGCCGTCTCTGGGGGCTTCAGTACTTC. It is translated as CASSHDGQGRLWGLQYF.

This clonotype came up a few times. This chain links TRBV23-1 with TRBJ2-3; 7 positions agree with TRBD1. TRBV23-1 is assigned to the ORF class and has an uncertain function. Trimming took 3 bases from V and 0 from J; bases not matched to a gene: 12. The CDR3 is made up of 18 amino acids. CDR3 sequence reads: CASSQPTGQPPSTDTQYF. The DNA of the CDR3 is TGCGCCAGCAGTCAGCCGACGGGACAGCCCCCAAGCACAGATACGCAGTATTTT.